This TCR beta chain came from a study of T-cell reconstitution after alpha-beta-depleted transplantation in children. This clonotype was recorded many times. During its preparation, the TCRbeta library received unique molecular identifiers. TCRdb re-called the PCR reads with MiXCR, one entry per CDR3 protein. The sample yields roughly 15,000 distinct CDR3 sequences, over 5% seen once. Germline CDR1 LGHNA, CDR2 YNFKEQ. V lost 4 bases, J lost 5 bases, and 11 bases lay in between. The CDR3 totals 13 residues. The J gene is TRBJ2-5, the V gene TRBV4-2; D call uncertain. Sample: PBMCs, taken before TCRalphabeta/CD19-depleted stem cell transplant. The sequence was obtained from a boy aged 5 to 17 with acute lymphoblastic leukemia, due to receive a stem cell transplant. The CDR3 coding sequence is TGTGCCAGCAGCCGCCTCACGACGGAGACCCAGTACTTC. Translation gives CASSRLTTETQYF.